Shown below are 16 T cell receptor beta chains from a single sample sequenced in a study of blood T cell repertoires in COVID-19. This table comes from immunoSEQ multiplex PCR, and its TCRdb copy is limited to in-frame clones, with some not included. The data contain 60,000 to 85,000 clones, roughly nine tenths of them singletons. Material for sequencing was peripheral blood. Every receptor here comes from a man aged 50-60 years with active COVID-19.

The rearrangement joins TRBV5-4 to TRBJ2-1, with D maybe TRBD1 (5 bases). Per the germline V gene, CDR1 is SGHNT and CDR2 is YYREEE (reference sequence). The CDR3 is made up of 17 amino acids. V was shortened by 0 bases and J by 3 bases, with 16 bases between the two germline ends. CDR3 sequence reads: CASSLVTDLRGYNEQFF. The CDR3 DNA sequence: TGTGCCAGCAGCTTGGTGACAGATCTTAGGGGCTACAATGAGCAGTTCTTC.

The CDR3 sequence is CASSSGTGWGDEQFF. DNA of the CDR3: TGTGCCAGCAGCTCAGGGACAGGATGGGGCGATGAGCAGTTCTTC. J is TRBJ2-1 and V is TRBV5-6; the match to TRBD1 covers 8 bases. Unmatched junction bases numbered 10, after V lost 3 bases and J lost 8 bases. This CDR3 is 15 amino acids long. Germline V gene data show CDR1 as SGHDT and CDR2 as YYEEEE.

The chain couples TRBV27 to TRBJ2-1; 7 bases are a match to TRBD2. With 4 bases clipped from V and 0 bases from J, the junction kept 12 bases outside the gene matches. The CDR3 has 18 residues. Germline V lookup: CDR1 MNHEY, CDR2 SMNVEV (reference sequence). The CDR3 spells CASSSRAGLHSSYNEQFF. In nucleotides, the CDR3 is TGTGCCAGCAGTTCGCGAGCGGGATTACATAGCTCCTACAATGAGCAGTTCTTC.

The CDR3 DNA is TGTGCCGCGGCCTGGGGCACCCTCTCCTACGAGCAGTACTTC. This gives the protein CAAAWGTLSYEQYF. The chain uses TRBV6-5 and TRBJ2-7; tentative D call: TRBD1 (5 bases). Trimming stripped 11 bases from V and 0 bases from J, with 17 bases between. The CDR3 totals 14 residues. Germline values: CDR1 MNHEY, CDR2 SVGAGI.

The chain has TRBV11-2 and TRBJ2-7; 9 bases agree with TRBD2. The CDR3 runs to 14 residues. V trimming: 5 bases; J trimming: 4 bases; junction bases outside the gene matches: 6. Per the germline V gene, CDR1 is SGHAT and CDR2 is FQNNGV. CDR3 sequence: CASSHSGGGYEQYF. The CDR3 DNA sequence: TGTGCCAGCAGCCATAGCGGGGGTGGGTACGAGCAGTACTTC.

This chain uses TRBV6-5 with TRBJ1-2, with a possible D match to TRBD1 (5 bases). V gave up 2 bases and J gave up 3 bases, with 7 bases separating them. Germline CDR1 MNHEY, CDR2 SVGAGI. This CDR3 has 13 amino acids. CDR3 nucleotide sequence: TGTGCCAGCAGTTACGCGACAGACTATGGCTACACCTTC. It translates to CASSYATDYGYTF.

The chain has TRBV5-1 and TRBJ2-6; perhaps TRBD2 as D (5 bases). The CDR3 consists of 16 residues. V gave up 4 bases and J gave up 2 bases, with 13 bases separating them. Germline V gene data show CDR1 as SGHRS and CDR2 as YFSETQ. The chain's CDR3 is CASSPGSVPGANVLTF. The CDR3 DNA is TGCGCCAGCAGCCCGGGAAGCGTGCCTGGGGCCAACGTCCTGACTTTC.

The rearrangement joins TRBV5-1 to TRBJ1-1, with 11 bases lining up with TRBD1. The CDR3 has 17 amino acids. CDR1 and CDR2 (germline): SGHRS, YFSETQ. The ends lost 1 base at V and 1 base at J; junction bases unmatched: 6. Here the CDR3 DNA reads TGCGCCAGCAGCTTGCCTAGGACAGGGGGCCCGAACACTGAAGCTTTCTTT. Its translation is CASSLPRTGGPNTEAFF.

The chain couples TRBV9 to TRBJ2-2; 7 nucleotides match TRBD2. Germline lookup yields CDR1 SGDLS and CDR2 YYNGEE. This CDR3 is built from 15 residues. V lost 3 bases and J lost 2; bases outside the gene matches: 4. CDR3: CASSGGLRNTGELFF. CDR3 DNA: TGTGCCAGCAGCGGGGGACTAAGAAACACCGGGGAGCTGTTTTTT. The full variable domain, completed using reference TRBV9 and TRBJ2-2, is DSGVTQTPKHLITATGQRVTLRCSPRSGDLSVYWYQQSLDQGLQFLIQYYNGEERAKGNILERFSAQQFPDLHSELNLSSLELGDSALYFCASSGGLRNTGELFFGEGSRLTVL.

The V call is TRBV5-1, the J call TRBJ2-7; tentatively, D is TRBD1 (5 bases). Germline loops: CDR1 SGHRS, CDR2 YFSETQ. V shed 0 bases and J shed 3 bases, with 10 bases lying between them. The CDR3 has 14 amino acids. This CDR3 is CASSLGGSYYEQYF. CDR3 coding DNA: TGCGCCAGCAGCTTGGGGGGCTCATACTACGAGCAGTACTTC. Full variable domain (missing parts from reference TRBV5-1 and TRBJ2-7): KAGVTQTPRYLIKTRGQQVTLSCSPISGHRSVSWYQQTPGQGLQFLFEYFSETQRNKGNFPGRFSGRQFSNSRSEMNVSTLELGDSALYLCASSLGGSYYEQYFGPGTRLTVT.

This clone was seen only once. The chain recombines TRBV7-8 with TRBJ2-7; D is unresolved. V lost 5 bases to trimming and J lost 3 bases, with 11 bases between them. The germline V gene has CDR1 SGHVS and CDR2 FQNEAQ. CDR3 length equals 13 residues. CDR3 coding DNA: TGTGCCAGCAGCCCCACGCCAGGCTACGAGCAGTACTTC. Amino acids: CASSPTPGYEQYF.

V usage is TRBV19 and J usage is TRBJ2-1; 7 bases agree with TRBD1. Germline V lookup: CDR1 LNHDA, CDR2 SQIVND (reference sequence). V lost 5 bases to trimming and J lost 7 bases; unmatched junction nucleotides: 8. The length of the CDR3 is 14 residues. The CDR3 loop is CASSLGQVGNEQFF. Here the CDR3 DNA reads TGTGCCAGTAGTTTAGGACAGGTTGGTAATGAGCAGTTCTTC.

The chain is built from TRBV18 and TRBJ2-1; D possibly corresponds to TRBD1 (6 bases). This CDR3 spans 15 amino acids. V was clipped by 4 bases and J by 0 bases, with 10 bases between them. Germline CDR1 reads KGHSH; CDR2 reads LQKENI. CDR3 in amino acids: CASSLQGSSYNEQFF. As DNA, the CDR3 is TGTGCCAGCTCACTGCAGGGGAGCTCCTACAATGAGCAGTTCTTC.

This chain connects TRBV7-2 to TRBJ2-2; D remains unclear. The V end lost 0 bases, the J end lost 6 bases, and 5 bases lay between the germline ends. Germline V gene lookup returns CDR1 SGHTA and CDR2 FQGNSA. This CDR3 region has 13 residues. The CDR3: CASSLAAAGELFF. CDR3 nucleotides: TGTGCCAGCAGCTTAGCGGCAGCCGGGGAGCTGTTTTTT.

This rearrangement joins TRBV5-8 to TRBJ2-3; 8 nucleotides agree with TRBD2. Germline CDR1 and CDR2: SGHTS and YDEGEE. J was trimmed by 2 bases and V by 10 bases; bases with no gene match: 12. The CDR3 length is 15 residues. The DNA for the CDR3 is TGTGCCCAGTCGAAGGTGCGGGGGGTCACAGATACGCAGTATTTT. Translating gives CAQSKVRGVTDTQYF. Combining the CDR3 with reference TRBV5-8 and TRBJ2-3 gives the whole variable domain EAGVTQSPTHLIKTRGQQATLRCSPISGHTSVYWYQQALGLGLQFLLWYDEGEERNRGNFPPRFSGRQFPNYSSELNVNALELEDSALYLCAQSKVRGVTDTQYFGPGTRLTVL.

The rearrangement links TRBV7-2 to TRBJ1-1; no clear D gene. The CDR3 is 14 amino acids. Trimming shortened V by 1 base and J by 5 bases, and 11 bases separated the two germline ends. Germline CDR1 SGHTA, CDR2 FQGNSA. The CDR3 loop is CASSLGAGRTEAFF. The CDR3 DNA reads TGTGCCAGCAGCTTAGGTGCGGGCAGGACTGAAGCTTTCTTT. Drawing the rest from reference TRBV7-2 and TRBJ1-1, the complete variable domain is GAGVSQSPSNKVTEKGKDVELRCDPISGHTALYWYRQSLGQGLEFLIYFQGNSAPDKSGLPSDRFSAERTGGSVSTLTIQRTQQEDSAVYLCASSLGAGRTEAFFGQGTRLTVV.